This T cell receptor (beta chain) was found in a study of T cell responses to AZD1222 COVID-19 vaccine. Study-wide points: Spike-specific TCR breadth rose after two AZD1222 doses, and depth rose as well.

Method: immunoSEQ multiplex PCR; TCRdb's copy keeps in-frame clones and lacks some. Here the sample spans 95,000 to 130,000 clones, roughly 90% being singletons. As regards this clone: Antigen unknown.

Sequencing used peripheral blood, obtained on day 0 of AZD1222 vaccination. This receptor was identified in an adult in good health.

The CDR3 DNA follows: TGCGCCAGCAGCTTAAGACAGGGGGCCTCTTGGTACGATGAGCAGTTCTTC. It translates to CASSLRQGASWYDEQFF. The V call is TRBV5-1, the J call TRBJ2-1; 10 bases agree with TRBD1. CDR3 size: 17 residues. V dropped 2 bases and J dropped 8; count of bases not matched to a gene: 13. CDR1 SGHRS and CDR2 YFSETQ come from the germline V gene.